This TCR beta chain was captured by sequencing in a study of blood T cell repertoires in COVID-19. The wider study: Some COVID-19 samples were acute and others convalescent; all came from the United States, Italy and Spain. The cDNA or gDNA used as material had been derived from T cells, B-cell-depleted T cells, or PBMCs.

V was pared by 8 bases and J by 6 bases, with 12 bases of the junction left unmatched. In germline, CDR1 is ENHRY, CDR2 SYGVKD. The CDR3 consists of 14 residues. This clone appeared a few times. Original analysis: Amplified reference gene primers provided the basis for estimating nucleated cell counts. Data came from immunoSEQ multiplex PCR; TCRdb stores just in-frame clones and leaves some out. V, J and clone size are those of that table, while D and trimming were read from the DNA. The sample has about 110,000 clones; roughly 84% are singletons. Sequenced input: peripheral blood. The origin of this receptor is a woman of 80 years or more with active or convalescent COVID-19. The gene calls are TRBV10-3 and TRBJ2-7; TRBD1 matches at 8 bases. Written as DNA, the CDR3 is TGTGCCATCGGACGACAGGGGCTAGCGCGCGAGCAGTACTTC. As protein: CAIGRQGLAREQYF.